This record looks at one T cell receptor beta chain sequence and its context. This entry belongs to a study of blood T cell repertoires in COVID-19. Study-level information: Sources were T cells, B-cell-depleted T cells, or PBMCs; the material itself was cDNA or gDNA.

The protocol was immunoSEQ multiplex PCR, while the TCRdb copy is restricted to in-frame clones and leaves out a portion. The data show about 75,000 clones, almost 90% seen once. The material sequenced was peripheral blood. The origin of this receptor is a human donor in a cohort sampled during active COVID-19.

The CDR3 reads CASAGGRRTEAFF. The CDR3 nucleotides read TGTGCCAGCGCGGGCGGAAGGAGAACTGAAGCTTTCTTT. J is TRBJ1-1 and V is TRBV9; D is unclear. The germline gives CDR1 SGDLS, CDR2 YYNGEE. The CDR3 is made up of 13 amino acids. Trimming took off 7 bases at V and 5 bases at J, with 15 bases between the two ends.